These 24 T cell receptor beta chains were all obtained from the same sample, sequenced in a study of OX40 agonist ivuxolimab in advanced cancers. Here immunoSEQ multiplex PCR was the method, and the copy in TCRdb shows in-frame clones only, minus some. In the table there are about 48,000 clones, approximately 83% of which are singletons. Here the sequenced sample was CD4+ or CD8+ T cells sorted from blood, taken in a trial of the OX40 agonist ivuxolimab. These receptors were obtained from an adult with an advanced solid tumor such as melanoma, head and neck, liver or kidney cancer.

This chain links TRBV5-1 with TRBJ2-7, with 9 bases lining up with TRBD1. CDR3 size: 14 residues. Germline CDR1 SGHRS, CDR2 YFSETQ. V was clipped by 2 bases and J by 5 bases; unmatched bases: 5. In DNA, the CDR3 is TGCGCCAGCAGCTTAGGAGACAGGGGGAACGAGCAGTACTTC. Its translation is CASSLGDRGNEQYF.

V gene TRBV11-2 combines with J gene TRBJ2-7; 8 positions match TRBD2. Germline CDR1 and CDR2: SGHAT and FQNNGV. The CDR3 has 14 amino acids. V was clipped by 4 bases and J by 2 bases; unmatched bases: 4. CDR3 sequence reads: CASSYSGGTYEQYF. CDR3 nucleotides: TGTGCCAGCAGCTACAGCGGGGGCACCTACGAGCAGTACTTC.

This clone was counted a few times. The CDR3 DNA is TGTGCCAGCATCGGGACAGGGGATCAGCCCCAGCATTTT. Translating it yields CASIGTGDQPQHF. The V call is TRBV6-5, the J call TRBJ1-5; 10 bases are shared with TRBD1. Germline assignment: CDR1 MNHEY and CDR2 SVGAGI. The CDR3 runs 13 residues. V lost 7 bases, J lost 5 bases, and 2 bases stayed unmatched.

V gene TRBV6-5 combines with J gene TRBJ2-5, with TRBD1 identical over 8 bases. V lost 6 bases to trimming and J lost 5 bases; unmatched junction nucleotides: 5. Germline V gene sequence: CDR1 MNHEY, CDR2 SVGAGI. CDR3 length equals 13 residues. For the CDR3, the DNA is TGTGCCAGCAGAGGACAGGGTGGGGAGACCCAGTACTTC. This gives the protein CASRGQGGETQYF.

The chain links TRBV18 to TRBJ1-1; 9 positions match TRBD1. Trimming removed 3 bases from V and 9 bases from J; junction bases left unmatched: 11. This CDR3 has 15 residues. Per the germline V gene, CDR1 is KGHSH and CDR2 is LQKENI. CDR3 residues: CASSPGTGTLSQAFF. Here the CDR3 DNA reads TGTGCCAGCTCACCCGGGACAGGGACCCTGTCGCAAGCTTTCTTT.

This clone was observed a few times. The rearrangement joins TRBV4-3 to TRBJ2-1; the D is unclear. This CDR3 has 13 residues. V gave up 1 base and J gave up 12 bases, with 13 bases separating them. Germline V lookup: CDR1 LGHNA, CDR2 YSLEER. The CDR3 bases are TGCGCCAGCAGCCAAGCACCCGGGCGCGGGCAGTTCTTC. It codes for CASSQAPGRGQFF.

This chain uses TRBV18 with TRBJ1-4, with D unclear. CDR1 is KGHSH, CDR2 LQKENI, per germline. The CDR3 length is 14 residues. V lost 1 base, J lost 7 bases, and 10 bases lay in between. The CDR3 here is CASSPQPGSEKLFF. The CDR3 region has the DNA TGTGCCAGCTCACCACAGCCAGGTAGTGAAAAACTGTTTTTT.

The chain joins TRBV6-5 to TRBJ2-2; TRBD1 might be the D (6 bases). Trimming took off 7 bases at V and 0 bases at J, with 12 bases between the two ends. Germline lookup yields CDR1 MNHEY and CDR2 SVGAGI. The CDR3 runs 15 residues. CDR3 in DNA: TGTGCCAGCACCTTACAGGGTGCGAACACCGGGGAGCTGTTTTTT. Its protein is CASTLQGANTGELFF.

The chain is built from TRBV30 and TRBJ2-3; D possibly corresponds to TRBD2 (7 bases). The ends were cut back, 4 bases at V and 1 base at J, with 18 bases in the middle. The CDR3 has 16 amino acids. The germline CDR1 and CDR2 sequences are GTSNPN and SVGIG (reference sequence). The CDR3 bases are TGTGCCTGGACCCCGAGGGGGAGGGGGGGCACAGATACGCAGTATTTT. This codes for CAWTPRGRGGTDTQYF.

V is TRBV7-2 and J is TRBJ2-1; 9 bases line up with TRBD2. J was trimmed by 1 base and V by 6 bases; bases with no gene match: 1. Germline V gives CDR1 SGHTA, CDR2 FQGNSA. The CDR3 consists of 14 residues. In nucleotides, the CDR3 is TGTGCCAGCAGGCGGGGGGGGTCCTACAATGAGCAGTTCTTC. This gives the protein CASRRGGSYNEQFF.

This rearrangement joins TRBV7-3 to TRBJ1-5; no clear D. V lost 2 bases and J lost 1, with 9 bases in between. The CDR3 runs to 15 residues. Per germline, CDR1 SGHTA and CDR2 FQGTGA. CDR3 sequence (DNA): TGTGCCAGCAGCTTATTTTTCGACAGCAATCAGCCCCAGCATTTT. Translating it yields CASSLFFDSNQPQHF.

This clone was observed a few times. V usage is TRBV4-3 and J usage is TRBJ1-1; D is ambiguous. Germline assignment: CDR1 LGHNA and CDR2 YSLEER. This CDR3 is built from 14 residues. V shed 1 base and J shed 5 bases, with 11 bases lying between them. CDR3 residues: CASSQGIESTEAFF. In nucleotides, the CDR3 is TGCGCCAGCAGCCAAGGAATAGAATCAACTGAAGCTTTCTTT.

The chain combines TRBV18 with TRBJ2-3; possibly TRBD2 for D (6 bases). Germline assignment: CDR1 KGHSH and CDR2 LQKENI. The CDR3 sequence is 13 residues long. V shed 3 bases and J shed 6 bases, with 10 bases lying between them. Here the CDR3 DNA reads TGTGCCAGCTCACCCGGACGGGGGGATACGCAGTATTTT. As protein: CASSPGRGDTQYF.

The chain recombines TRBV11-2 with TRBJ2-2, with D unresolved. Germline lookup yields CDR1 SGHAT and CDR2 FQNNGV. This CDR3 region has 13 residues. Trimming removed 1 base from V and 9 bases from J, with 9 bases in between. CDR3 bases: TGTGCCAGCAGCTTAGGCAGAGCCCGGGAGCTGTTTTTT. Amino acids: CASSLGRARELFF.

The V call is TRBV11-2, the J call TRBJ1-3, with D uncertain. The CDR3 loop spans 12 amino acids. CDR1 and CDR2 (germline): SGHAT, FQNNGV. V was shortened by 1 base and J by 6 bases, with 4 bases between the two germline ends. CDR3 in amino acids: CASSLVTNTIYF. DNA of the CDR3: TGTGCCAGCAGCTTAGTAACAAACACCATATATTTT.

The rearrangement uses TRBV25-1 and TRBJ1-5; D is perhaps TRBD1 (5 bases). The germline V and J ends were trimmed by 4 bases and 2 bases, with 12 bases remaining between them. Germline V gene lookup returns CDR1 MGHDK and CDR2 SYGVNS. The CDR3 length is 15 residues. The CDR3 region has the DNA TGTGCCAGCAGTGGGGGGGGTCGGTGCAATCAGCCCCAGCATTTT. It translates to CASSGGGRCNQPQHF.

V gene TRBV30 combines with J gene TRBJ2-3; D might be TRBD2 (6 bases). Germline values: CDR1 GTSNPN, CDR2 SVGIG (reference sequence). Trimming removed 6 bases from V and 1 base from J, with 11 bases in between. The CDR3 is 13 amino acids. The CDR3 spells CACHLARTDTQYF. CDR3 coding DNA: TGTGCCTGCCACCTAGCGCGCACAGATACGCAGTATTTT. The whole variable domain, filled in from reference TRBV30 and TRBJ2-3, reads SQTIHQWPATLVQPVGSPLSLECTVEGTSNPNLYWYRQAAGRGLQLLFYSVGIGQISSEVPQNLSASRPQDRQFILSSKKLLLSDSGFYLCACHLARTDTQYFGPGTRLTVL.

Here the CDR3 reads CASKAANTGELFF. The CDR3 coding sequence is TGTGCCAGTAAGGCGGCGAACACCGGGGAGCTGTTTTTT. The rearrangement joins TRBV19 to TRBJ2-2; D gene ambiguous. CDR3 size: 13 residues. Germline CDR1 and CDR2: LNHDA and SQIVND (reference sequence). With 7 bases removed from V and 0 bases from J, the gap between germline ends came to 6 bases.

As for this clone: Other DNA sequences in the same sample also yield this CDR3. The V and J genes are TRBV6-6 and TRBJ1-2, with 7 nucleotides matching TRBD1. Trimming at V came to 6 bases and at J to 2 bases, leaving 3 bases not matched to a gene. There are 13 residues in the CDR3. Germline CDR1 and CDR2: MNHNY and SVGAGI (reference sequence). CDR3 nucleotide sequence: TGTGCCAGCAGCAGACAGGGAAACTATGGCTACACCTTC. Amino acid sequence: CASSRQGNYGYTF.

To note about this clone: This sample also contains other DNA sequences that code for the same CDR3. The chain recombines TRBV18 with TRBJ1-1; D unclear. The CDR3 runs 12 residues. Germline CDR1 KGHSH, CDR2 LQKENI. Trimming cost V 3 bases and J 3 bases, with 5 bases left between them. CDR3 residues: CASSPDYTEAFF. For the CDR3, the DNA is TGTGCCAGCTCACCCGACTACACTGAAGCTTTCTTT.

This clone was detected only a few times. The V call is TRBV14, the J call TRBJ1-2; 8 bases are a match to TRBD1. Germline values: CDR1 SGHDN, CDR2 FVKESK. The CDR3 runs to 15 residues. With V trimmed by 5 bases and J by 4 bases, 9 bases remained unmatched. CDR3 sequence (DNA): TGTGCCAGCAGCGCCGCAGGGGGCAGAGTCTATGGCTACACCTTC. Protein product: CASSAAGGRVYGYTF.

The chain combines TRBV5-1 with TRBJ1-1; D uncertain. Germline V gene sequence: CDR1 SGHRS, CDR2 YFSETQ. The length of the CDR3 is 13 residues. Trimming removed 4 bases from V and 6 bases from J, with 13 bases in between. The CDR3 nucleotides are TGCGCCAGCAGCCCTGTTCGATACGCTGAAGCTTTCTTT. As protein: CASSPVRYAEAFF.

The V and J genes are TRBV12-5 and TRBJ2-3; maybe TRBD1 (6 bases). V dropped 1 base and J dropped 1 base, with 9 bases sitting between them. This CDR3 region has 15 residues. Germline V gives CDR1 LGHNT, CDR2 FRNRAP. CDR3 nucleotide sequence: TGTGCTAGTGGTTTGGAGACAGGTCGCACAGATACGCAGTATTTT. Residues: CASGLETGRTDTQYF.

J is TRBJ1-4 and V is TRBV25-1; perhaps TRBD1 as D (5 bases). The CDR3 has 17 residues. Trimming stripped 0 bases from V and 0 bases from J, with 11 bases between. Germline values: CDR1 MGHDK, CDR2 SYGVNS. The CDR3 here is CASSEYKGSATNEKLFF. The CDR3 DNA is TGTGCCAGCAGTGAATATAAGGGGTCTGCAACTAATGAAAAACTGTTTTTT.